This T cell receptor beta chain was captured by sequencing in a study of CD8 T cells in Susac syndrome. After extraction with the RNeasy kit, roughly 0.45 to 1 ug of the RNA was reverse transcribed using random hexamers. TCRdb re-called the immunoSEQ multiplex PCR reads with MiXCR, one entry per CDR3 protein. The repertoire holds 150,000 to 180,000 distinct CDR3 sequences, with approximately 94% as singletons. The CDR3 spans 9 residues. Trimming shortened V by 6 bases and J by 4 bases, and 4 bases separated the two germline ends. Per the germline V gene, CDR1 is DFQATT and CDR2 is SNEGSKA (reference sequence). Points from the study as a whole: As acknowledged by the study, its TCR sequencing and HLA analysis included a relatively small number of individuals.

On this clonotype itself: Its antigen is unidentified.

This TCR was sampled from a human donor with multiple sclerosis. The V gene is TRBV20-1, the J gene TRBJ2-7; D ambiguous. The sequenced sample consisted of CD8+ T cells from PBMCs. CDR3 nucleotide sequence: TGCAGTGCAACTTACGAGCAGTACTTC. Translated: CSATYEQYF.